These 5 T cell receptor beta chains share one sample of origin, sequenced in a study of sequential checkpoint blockade in melanoma. Sequencing used immunoSEQ multiplex PCR; TCRdb keeps in-frame clones, though not all of them. In the table there are about 1,400 clones, 25% of which are singletons. Treatment reported: randomized to nivolumab then ipilimumab (arm A) or the reverse (arm B). This specimen consisted of tumor tissue (inferred from file names), obtained from a patient given nivolumab and ipilimumab in sequence. The receptors were gathered from a human donor with melanoma.

The table lists this clone with a few counts. The rearrangement links TRBV19 to TRBJ2-7, with D hard to call. This CDR3 is 16 amino acids long. Trimming took off 2 bases at V and 2 bases at J, with 16 bases between the two ends. CDR1 LNHDA and CDR2 SQIVND come from the germline V gene (reference sequence). In nucleotides, the CDR3 is TGTGCCAGTAGTATACAAGGGTCCGGTGGCGCCTACGAGCAGTACTTC. Translated: CASSIQGSGGAYEQYF.

The chain recombines TRBV6-8 with TRBJ2-7; D is perhaps TRBD2 (5 bases). Trimming removed 4 bases from V and 7 bases from J, with 23 bases in between. This CDR3 is 16 amino acids long. From germline, CDR1 is MNHGY and CDR2 SAAAGT. The CDR3 region is CASSSSPGPNPGEQYF. Here the CDR3 DNA reads TGTGCCAGCAGTTCCAGTCCAGGTCCTAATCCGGGGGAGCAGTACTTC.

The V call is TRBV5-1, the J call TRBJ2-7, with TRBD1 matching over 9 bases. J lost 7 bases, V lost 4 bases, and 12 bases had no gene match. The CDR3 has 15 residues. Per germline, CDR1 SGHRS and CDR2 YFSETQ. Here the CDR3 DNA reads TGCGCCAGCAGCCTCGGGACAGGGATCTCTTGGGAGCAGTACTTC. It encodes CASSLGTGISWEQYF.

This rearrangement joins TRBV28 to TRBJ1-2; D perhaps matches TRBD1 (5 bases). The CDR3 length is 16 residues. The V gene lost 3 bases and the J gene lost 3 bases, with 17 bases spanning the gap. CDR1 MDHEN and CDR2 SYDVKM come from the germline V gene. The CDR3 sequence: CASSFSGAPLDYGYTF. In nucleotides, the CDR3 is TGTGCCAGCAGTTTCAGCGGGGCGCCCCTCGACTATGGCTACACCTTC.

The chain recombines TRBV29-1 with TRBJ2-3, with 13 nucleotides matching TRBD2. Germline lookup yields CDR1 SQVTM and CDR2 ANQGSEA. V gave up 6 bases and J gave up 2 bases; unmatched junction bases: 2. CDR3 size: 14 residues. Here the CDR3 reads CSVGLAGNTDTQYF. The CDR3 nucleotides are TGCAGCGTGGGACTAGCGGGAAACACAGATACGCAGTATTTT.